The 27 T cell receptor beta chains in this list originate from one sample, sequenced in a study of T cell repertoires in cytomegalovirus infection. TCRdb analysed the reads with MiXCR anew, one entry per CDR3 protein. The table shows some 800,000 distinct CDR3 sequences, with 25% to 30% occurring only once. Their antigens are not known. This specimen consisted of cultured CD8+ T cells from PBMCs, obtained from culture after CMV antigen stimulation. Receptors were obtained from a human donor in good health (CMV status not recorded). Some clones in this sample may be carry-over from other donors' samples.

The chain recombines TRBV4-1 with TRBJ2-6, with D unresolved. This CDR3 region has 16 residues. Per the germline V gene, CDR1 is MGHRA and CDR2 is YSYEKL. The V end was cut by 2 bases, the J end by 0 bases, with 8 bases between. For the CDR3, the DNA is TGCGCCAGCAGCCAACTAATCTACTCTGGGGCCAACGTCCTGACTTTC. This encodes CASSQLIYSGANVLTF.

In its sample, this clonotype was seen many times. CDR3 bases: TGTGCCACCACGGACGCTTCCCTAAATGGGGGCACCGGGGAGCTGTTTTTT. This encodes CATTDASLNGGTGELFF. The genes are TRBV7-8 and TRBJ2-2; the D call may be TRBD1 or TRBD2 (5 bases each). CDR3 length: 17 amino acids. V was shortened by 10 bases and J by 4 bases, with 25 bases between the two germline ends. Per germline, CDR1 SGHVS and CDR2 FQNEAQ.

The chain couples TRBV12-3 or TRBV12-4 to TRBJ1-2, with a tentative D call TRBD1 (6 bases). V was clipped by 0 bases and J by 7 bases, with 12 bases between them. This CDR3 contains 14 residues. The CDR3 region has the DNA TGTGCCAGCAGTTTAGCGGCCAGGGGCGCTGGCTACACCTTC. Encoded protein: CASSLAARGAGYTF.

Details on this clonotype: Germline is not matched at one junction end, which may reflect a read error. CDR3 nucleotide sequence: TGTGCCAGCAGTTTAAACTCAGGGAGTGGGACTAAAGCTTTCTTT. Translation gives CASSLNSGSGTKAFF. The chain uses TRBV7-3 and TRBJ1-1; D is possibly TRBD1 (5 bases). The CDR3 is 15 amino acids. The V gene's germline CDR1 is SGHTA and CDR2 FQGTGA.

This clonotype showed up just a few times. The gene calls are TRBV7-9 and TRBJ1-1; D is perhaps TRBD1 (5 bases). This CDR3 comprises 14 residues. V lost 6 bases and J 2 bases, leaving 13 bases between the germline ends. CDR1 is SEHNR, CDR2 FQNEAQ, per germline (reference sequence). The CDR3 region is CASSPVQGNTEAFF. The CDR3 bases are TGTGCCAGCAGTCCCGTCCAGGGCAACACTGAAGCTTTCTTT.

This chain connects TRBV10-2 to TRBJ2-7, with D perhaps being TRBD1 or TRBD2 (6 bases each). The CDR3 length is 16 residues. Germline loops: CDR1 WSHSY, CDR2 SAAADI. The V gene lost 3 bases and the J gene lost 0 bases, with 15 bases spanning the gap. The CDR3 spells CASSDPWGASSYEQYF. CDR3 DNA sequence: TGCGCCAGCAGTGACCCATGGGGGGCGAGCTCCTACGAGCAGTACTTC.

This clonotype came up a few times. The chain has TRBV6-6 and TRBJ1-1; D not resolved. The ends were cut back, 9 bases at V and 7 bases at J, with 9 bases in the middle. Germline assignment: CDR1 MNHNY and CDR2 SVGAGI (reference sequence). The CDR3 runs to 10 residues. CDR3 region: CASENNEAFF. As DNA, the CDR3 is TGTGCCAGTGAGAATAATGAAGCTTTCTTT.

V and J are TRBV27 and TRBJ2-1, with 8 nucleotides matching TRBD2. Germline V gives CDR1 MNHEY, CDR2 SMNVEV (reference sequence). Losses at the gene ends were 5 bases for V and 3 bases for J; bases not matched to a gene: 6. The CDR3 spans 15 residues. For the CDR3, the DNA is TGTGCCAGCAGTCAGACTAGCGCCAACTACAATGAGCAGTTCTTC. Amino acid sequence: CASSQTSANYNEQFF.

This clonotype was recorded at least ten times. The rearrangement uses TRBV7-8 and TRBJ1-5; D may be TRBD1 (5 bases). CDR1 and CDR2 (germline): SGHVS, FQNEAQ. V was shortened by 0 bases and J by 6 bases, with 12 bases between the two germline ends. The CDR3 length is 15 residues. The CDR3 coding sequence is TGTGCCAGCAGCTTAGCGGGGGGTATGGGTCAGCCCCAGCATTTT. Amino acids: CASSLAGGMGQPQHF.

The table lists this clonotype with many counts. This chain connects TRBV7-2 to TRBJ2-7; weak D call: TRBD2 (5 bases). Germline values: CDR1 SGHTA, CDR2 FQGNSA. V shed 5 bases and J shed 0 bases, with 8 bases lying between them. The CDR3 spans 13 residues. In DNA, the CDR3 is TGTGCCAGCAGCGCCGGGGACTCCTACGAGCAGTACTTC. Its translation is CASSAGDSYEQYF.

This clonotype was detected a few times. This chain uses TRBV6-6 with TRBJ1-5; D might be TRBD1 (6 bases). The CDR3 sequence is 14 residues long. Germline CDR1 is MNHNY and CDR2 is SVGAGI (reference sequence). The germline V and J ends were trimmed by 10 bases and 5 bases, with 18 bases remaining between them. CDR3 region: CATNGRGADQPQHF. CDR3 sequence (DNA): TGTGCCACCAACGGGAGGGGGGCAGATCAGCCCCAGCATTTT.

The J gene is TRBJ2-2, the V gene TRBV7-9; TRBD1 matches 8 bases. With 5 bases clipped from V and 5 bases from J, the junction kept 7 bases outside the gene matches. CDR3 length equals 15 residues. The germline CDR1 and CDR2 sequences are SEHNR and FQNEAQ (reference sequence). The CDR3, as DNA: TGTGCCAGCAGCCCTTGGACAGGGACAACCGGGGAGCTGTTTTTT. It encodes CASSPWTGTTGELFF.

About this clonotype: This clone may be a read error of a much larger clone one base away. J is TRBJ2-7 and V is TRBV7-2; TRBD1 aligns across 10 bases. Trimming at V came to 5 bases and at J to 3 bases, leaving 4 bases not matched to a gene. The CDR3 length is 14 residues. Per the germline V gene, CDR1 is SGHTA and CDR2 is FQGNSA. CDR3 loop: CASSPWDRGYEQYF. The CDR3 DNA follows: TGTGCCAGCAGCCCGTGGGACAGGGGCTACGAGCAGTACTTC.

In this sample, this clonotype turned up many times. J is TRBJ2-1 and V is TRBV6-1; 9 bases are a match to TRBD2. CDR1 is MNHNS and CDR2 is SASEGT in the germline V gene. The V and J ends lost 10 bases and 3 bases, in that order; junction bases with no gene match: 10. CDR3 length equals 15 residues. The CDR3 loop reads CATRGGTSIYNEQFF. The CDR3 coding sequence is TGTGCCACCCGGGGGGGGACTAGCATCTACAATGAGCAGTTCTTC.

This clonotype showed up just once. The V call is TRBV11-2, the J call TRBJ2-2; 9 bases match TRBD2. This CDR3 is 16 amino acids long. From germline, CDR1 is SGHAT and CDR2 FQNNGV. The V gene end was trimmed by 0 bases and the J gene end by 6 bases; junction bases not matched to a gene: 5. As DNA, the CDR3 is TGTGCCAGCAGCTTAGAAGCGGGGGGACTCGCCGGGGAGCTGTTTTTT. Protein sequence: CASSLEAGGLAGELFF.

CDR3 loop: CASSLYRTSGGETQYF. As DNA, the CDR3 is TGCGCCAGCAGCCTATACCGGACTAGCGGGGGGGAGACCCAGTACTTC. The chain recombines TRBV4-1 with TRBJ2-5, with TRBD2 matching 14 bases. The CDR3 has 16 residues. Germline CDR1 reads MGHRA; CDR2 reads YSYEKL. V gave up 4 bases and J gave up 5 bases; unmatched junction bases: 6.

This clonotype was detected only a few times. V gene TRBV28 combines with J gene TRBJ2-1; D is undetermined. V lost 6 bases to trimming and J lost 1 base, with 13 bases between them. Per the germline V gene, CDR1 is MDHEN and CDR2 is SYDVKM. This CDR3 comprises 15 residues. The CDR3 is CASRWESGSYNEQFF. As DNA, the CDR3 is TGTGCCAGCAGGTGGGAATCAGGATCCTACAATGAGCAGTTCTTC.

The chain has TRBV7-6 and TRBJ2-3, with D possibly being TRBD2 (5 bases). Germline CDR1 and CDR2: SGHVS and FNYEAQ. The CDR3 contains 14 residues. Trimming cost V 7 bases and J 8 bases, with 19 bases left between them. The CDR3 DNA reads as TGTGCCAGCACCCCAAATCGGCGGGTCGGTACGCAGTATTTT. It specifies CASTPNRRVGTQYF.

This rearrangement joins TRBV7-9 to TRBJ2-7; D could derive from TRBD1 or TRBD2 (5 bases each). Per the germline V gene, CDR1 is SEHNR and CDR2 is FQNEAQ (reference sequence). Trimming took off 1 base at V and 4 bases at J, with 11 bases between the two ends. The CDR3 covers 14 residues. In DNA form, the CDR3 reads TGTGCCAGCAGCTTAGGGGGGACCCCATACGAGCAGTACGTC. Amino acid sequence: CASSLGGTPYEQYV.

The chain is built from TRBV7-7 and TRBJ2-7; D might be TRBD1 or TRBD2, each matching 6 bases. The CDR3 loop spans 10 amino acids. Looked up from germline, CDR1 is SSHAT and CDR2 is FNYEAQ (reference sequence). CDR3 amino acids: CARGVYEQYV. The CDR3 DNA sequence: TGTGCTAGGGGGGTCTACGAGCAGTACGTC.

This clonotype occurred a few times. The V and J genes are TRBV6-6 and TRBJ2-3; maybe TRBD2 (7 bases). V lost 1 base and J lost 5, with 13 bases in between. This CDR3 has 15 amino acids. Germline values: CDR1 MNHNY, CDR2 SVGAGI (reference sequence). The chain's CDR3 is CASSYFGGGQDTQYF. The DNA of the CDR3 is TGTGCCAGCAGTTACTTTGGGGGGGGGCAAGATACGCAGTATTTT.

The chain employs TRBV9 and TRBJ2-2, with TRBD1 matching 8 bases. V gave up 3 bases and J gave up 1 base; unmatched junction bases: 8. The CDR3 extends over 17 amino acids. CDR1 and CDR2 from the germline V gene are SGDLS and YYNGEE. The CDR3 region is CASSASPDRVNTGELFF. DNA for the CDR3: TGTGCCAGCAGCGCCTCCCCGGACAGGGTGAACACCGGGGAGCTGTTTTTT.

This clonotype was observed a few times. This chain links TRBV7-9 with TRBJ2-1; D unclear. This CDR3 has 14 residues. Trimming took 5 bases from V and 8 from J, leaving 16 bases between them. From germline, CDR1 is SEHNR and CDR2 FQNEAQ (reference sequence). The CDR3 DNA sequence: TGTGCCAGCAGCCCGGAGACGACCCGCGATGAGCAGTTCTTC. Translating it yields CASSPETTRDEQFF.

This clonotype was recorded a few times. The V and J genes are TRBV7-9 and TRBJ2-1; TRBD2 matches at 12 bases. CDR1 and CDR2 (germline): SEHNR, FQNEAQ (reference sequence). CDR3 length: 11 residues. V shed 7 bases, J shed 14 bases, and the junction held 3 bases outside the gene matches. In DNA form, the CDR3 reads TGTGCCAGCACCCGGACTAGCGGGGAGTTCTTC. Translated, it gives CASTRTSGEFF.

This clonotype was found many times. J is TRBJ1-1 and V is TRBV12-3 or TRBV12-4; D uncertain. Trimming pared 5 bases from V and 10 bases from J, leaving 14 bases between. This CDR3 has 12 amino acids. This chain's CDR3 is CASSPDRWGAFF. Written as DNA, the CDR3 is TGTGCCAGCAGTCCGGACCGGTGGGGAGCTTTCTTT.

The chain employs TRBV10-3 and TRBJ1-5; D unclear. Germline values: CDR1 ENHRY, CDR2 SYGVKD. V shed 1 base and J shed 0 bases, with 7 bases lying between them. The length of the CDR3 is 15 residues. CDR3 DNA sequence: TGTGCCATCAGTGAGTACGGCGGTAGCAATCAGCCCCAGCATTTT. It translates to CAISEYGGSNQPQHF.

V is TRBV27 and J is TRBJ2-3; D call uncertain. Trimming removed 2 bases at V and 5 bases at J, with 14 bases between. The CDR3 covers 15 residues. Per the germline V gene, CDR1 is MNHEY and CDR2 is SMNVEV (reference sequence). CDR3 bases: TGTGCCAGCAGTTTACGTAGAGGCAGAGGAGATACGCAGTATTTT. Translation gives CASSLRRGRGDTQYF.